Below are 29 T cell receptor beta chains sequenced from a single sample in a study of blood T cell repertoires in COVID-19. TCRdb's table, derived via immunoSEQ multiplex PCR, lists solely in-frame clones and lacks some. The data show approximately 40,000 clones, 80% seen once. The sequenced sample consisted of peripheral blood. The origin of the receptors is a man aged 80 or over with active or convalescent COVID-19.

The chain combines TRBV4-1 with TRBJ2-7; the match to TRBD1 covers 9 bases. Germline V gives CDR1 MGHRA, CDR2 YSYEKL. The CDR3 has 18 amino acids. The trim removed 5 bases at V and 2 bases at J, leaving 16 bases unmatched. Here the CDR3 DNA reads TGCGCCAGCAGCACACCCGGGACAGGGAGAGGGCTAACCTACGAGCAGTACTTC. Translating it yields CASSTPGTGRGLTYEQYF.

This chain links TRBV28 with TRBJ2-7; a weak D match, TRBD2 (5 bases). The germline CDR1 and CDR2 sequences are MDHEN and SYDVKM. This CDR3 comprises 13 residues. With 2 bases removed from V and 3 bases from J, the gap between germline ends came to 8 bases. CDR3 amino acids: CASSLTGFYEQYF. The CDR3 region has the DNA TGTGCCAGCAGTTTAACGGGGTTCTACGAGCAGTACTTC.

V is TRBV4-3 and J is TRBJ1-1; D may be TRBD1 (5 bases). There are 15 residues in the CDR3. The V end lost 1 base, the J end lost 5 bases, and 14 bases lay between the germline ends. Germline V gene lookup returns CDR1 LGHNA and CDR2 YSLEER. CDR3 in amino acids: CASSQVWGDGTEAFF. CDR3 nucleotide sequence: TGCGCCAGCAGCCAAGTTTGGGGGGATGGAACTGAAGCTTTCTTT.

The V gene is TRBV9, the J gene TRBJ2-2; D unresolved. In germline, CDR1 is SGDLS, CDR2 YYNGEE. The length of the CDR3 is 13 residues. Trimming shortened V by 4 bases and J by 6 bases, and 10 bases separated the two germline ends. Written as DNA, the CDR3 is TGTGCCAGCAGCATCAAGCACCCCGGGGAGCTGTTTTTT. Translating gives CASSIKHPGELFF.

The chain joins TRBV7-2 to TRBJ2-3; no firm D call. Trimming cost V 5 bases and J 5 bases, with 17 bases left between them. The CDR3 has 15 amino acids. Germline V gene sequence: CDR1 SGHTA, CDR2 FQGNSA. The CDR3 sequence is CASSTTSSPGDTQYF. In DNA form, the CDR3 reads TGTGCCAGCAGCACTACCTCCAGCCCCGGAGATACGCAGTATTTT.

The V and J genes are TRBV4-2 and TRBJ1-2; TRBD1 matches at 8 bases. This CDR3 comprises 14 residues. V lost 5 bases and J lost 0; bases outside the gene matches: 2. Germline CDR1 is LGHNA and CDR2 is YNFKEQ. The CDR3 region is CASSAGGANYGYTF. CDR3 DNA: TGTGCCAGCAGCGCAGGGGGCGCTAACTATGGCTACACCTTC.

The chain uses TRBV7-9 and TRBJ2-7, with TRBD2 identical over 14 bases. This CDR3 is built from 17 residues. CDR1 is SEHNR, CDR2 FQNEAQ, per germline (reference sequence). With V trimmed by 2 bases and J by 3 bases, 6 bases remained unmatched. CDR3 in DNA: TGTGCCAGCAGCTTAAGGCCGGGACTAGCGGGAGACTACGAGCAGTACTTC. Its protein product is CASSLRPGLAGDYEQYF.

The CDR3 coding sequence is TGTGCCAGCAGCGCTTCGGGACAGATATATAGCAATCAGCCCCAGCATTTT. Translated: CASSASGQIYSNQPQHF. The chain uses TRBV7-9 and TRBJ1-5, with 7 bases lining up with TRBD1. The V segment lost 5 bases and the J segment 0 bases; nucleotides outside the gene matches: 10. CDR3 length: 17 residues. From germline, CDR1 is SEHNR and CDR2 FQNEAQ (reference sequence).

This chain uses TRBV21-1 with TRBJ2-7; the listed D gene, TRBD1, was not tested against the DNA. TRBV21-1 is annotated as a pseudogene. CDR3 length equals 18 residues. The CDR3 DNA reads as TGTGCCAGCAGCAAAGCGCCTAGGGGTCCCGCGCATTCCTACGAGCAGTACTTC. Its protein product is CASSKAPRGPAHSYEQYF.

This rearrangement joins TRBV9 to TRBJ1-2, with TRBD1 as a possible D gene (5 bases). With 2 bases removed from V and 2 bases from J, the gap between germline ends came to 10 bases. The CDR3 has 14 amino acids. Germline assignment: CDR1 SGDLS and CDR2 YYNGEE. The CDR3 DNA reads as TGTGCCAGCAGCGTCCTGCCAGGGAACTATGGCTACACCTTC. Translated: CASSVLPGNYGYTF.

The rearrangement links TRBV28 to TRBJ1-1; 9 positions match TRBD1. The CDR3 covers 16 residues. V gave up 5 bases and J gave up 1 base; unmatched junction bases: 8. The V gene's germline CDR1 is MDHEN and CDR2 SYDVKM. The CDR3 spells CASSRSLQGANTEAFF. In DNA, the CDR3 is TGTGCCAGCAGTAGGTCCTTACAGGGGGCGAACACTGAAGCTTTCTTT. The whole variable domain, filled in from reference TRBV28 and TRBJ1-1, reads DVKVTQSSRYLVKRTGEKVFLECVQDMDHENMFWYRQDPGLGLRLIYFSYDVKMKEKGDIPEGYSVSREKKERFSLILESASTNQTSMYLCASSRSLQGANTEAFFGQGTRLTVV.

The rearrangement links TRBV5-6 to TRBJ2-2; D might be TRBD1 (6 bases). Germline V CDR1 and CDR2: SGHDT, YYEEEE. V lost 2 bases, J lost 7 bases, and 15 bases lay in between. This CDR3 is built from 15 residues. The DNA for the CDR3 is TGTGCCAGCAGCTTCCCTGCAGGGGTGGTCGGGGAGCTGTTTTTT. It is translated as CASSFPAGVVGELFF.

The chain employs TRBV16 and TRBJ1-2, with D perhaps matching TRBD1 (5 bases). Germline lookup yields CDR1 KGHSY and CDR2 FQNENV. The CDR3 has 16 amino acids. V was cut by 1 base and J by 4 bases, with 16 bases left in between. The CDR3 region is CASSQLKQASLYGYTF. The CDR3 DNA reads TGTGCCAGCAGCCAATTAAAACAGGCGAGCCTCTATGGCTACACCTTC.

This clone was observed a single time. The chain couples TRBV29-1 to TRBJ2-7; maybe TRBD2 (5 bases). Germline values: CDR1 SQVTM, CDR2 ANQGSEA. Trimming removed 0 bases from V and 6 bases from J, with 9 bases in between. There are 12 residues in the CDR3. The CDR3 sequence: CSVEDLGSEQYF. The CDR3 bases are TGCAGCGTTGAAGATCTGGGGAGCGAGCAGTACTTC.

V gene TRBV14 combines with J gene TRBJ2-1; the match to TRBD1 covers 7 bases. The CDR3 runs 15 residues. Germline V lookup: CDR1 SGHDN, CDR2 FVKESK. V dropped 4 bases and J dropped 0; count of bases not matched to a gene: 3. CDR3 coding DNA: TGTGCCAGCAGCCGACAGGGAAGCTCCTACAATGAGCAGTTCTTC. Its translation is CASSRQGSSYNEQFF.

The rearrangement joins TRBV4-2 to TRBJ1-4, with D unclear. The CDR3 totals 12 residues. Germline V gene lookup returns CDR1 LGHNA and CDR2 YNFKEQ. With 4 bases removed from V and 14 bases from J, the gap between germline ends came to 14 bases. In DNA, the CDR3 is TGTGCCAGCAGCCCCAGTGAGGGAGGCCTGTTTTTT. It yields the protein CASSPSEGGLFF.

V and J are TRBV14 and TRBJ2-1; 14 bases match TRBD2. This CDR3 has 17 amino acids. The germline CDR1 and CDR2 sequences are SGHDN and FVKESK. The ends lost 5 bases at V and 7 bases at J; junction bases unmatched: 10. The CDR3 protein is CASSSKGGLAGENEQFF. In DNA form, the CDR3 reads TGTGCCAGCAGCTCGAAGGGGGGACTAGCGGGAGAGAATGAGCAGTTCTTC.

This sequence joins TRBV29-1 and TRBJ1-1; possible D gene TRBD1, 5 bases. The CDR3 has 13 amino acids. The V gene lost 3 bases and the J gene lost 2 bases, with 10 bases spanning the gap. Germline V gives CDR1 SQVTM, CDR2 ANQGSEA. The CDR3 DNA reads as TGCAGCGTTGAGGGGCATACAAACACTGAAGCTTTCTTT. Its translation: CSVEGHTNTEAFF.

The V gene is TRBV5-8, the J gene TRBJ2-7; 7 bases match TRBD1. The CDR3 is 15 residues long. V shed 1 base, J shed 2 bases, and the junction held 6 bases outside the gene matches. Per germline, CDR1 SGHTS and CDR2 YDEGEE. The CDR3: CASSLLGQTTYEQYF. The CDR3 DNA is TGTGCCAGCAGCTTGTTGGGACAGACAACCTACGAGCAGTACTTC.

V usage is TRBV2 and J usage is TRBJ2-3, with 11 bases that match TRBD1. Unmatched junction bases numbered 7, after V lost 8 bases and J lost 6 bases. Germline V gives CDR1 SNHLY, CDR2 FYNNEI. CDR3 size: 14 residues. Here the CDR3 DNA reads TGTGCCAGCGTGGACAGGGGGCTTCCGGATACGCAGTATTTT. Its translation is CASVDRGLPDTQYF.

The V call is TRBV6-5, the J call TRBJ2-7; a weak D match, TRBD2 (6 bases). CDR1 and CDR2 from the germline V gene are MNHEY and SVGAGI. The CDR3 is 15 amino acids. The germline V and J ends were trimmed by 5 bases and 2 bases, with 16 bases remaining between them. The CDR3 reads CASSPRGSYTYEQYF. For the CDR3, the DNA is TGTGCCAGCAGTCCCCGGGGGTCATACACCTACGAGCAGTACTTC.

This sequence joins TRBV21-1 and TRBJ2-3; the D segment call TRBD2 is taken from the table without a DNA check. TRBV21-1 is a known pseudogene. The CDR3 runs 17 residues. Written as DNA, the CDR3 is TGTGCCAGCAGCATACCCCCGAGTAGCGGGGGCCCAGATACGCAGTATTTT. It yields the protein CASSIPPSSGGPDTQYF.

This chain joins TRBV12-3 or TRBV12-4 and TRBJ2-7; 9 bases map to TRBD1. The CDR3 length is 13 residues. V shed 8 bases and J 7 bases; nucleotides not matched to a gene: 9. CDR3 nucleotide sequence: TGTGCCAGCCGCGGGACAGGGACGGGAGAGCAGTACTTC. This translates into CASRGTGTGEQYF.

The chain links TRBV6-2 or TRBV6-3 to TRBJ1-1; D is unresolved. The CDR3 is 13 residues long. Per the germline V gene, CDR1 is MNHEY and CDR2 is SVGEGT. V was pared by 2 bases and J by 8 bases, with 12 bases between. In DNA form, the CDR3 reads TGTGCCAGCAGTTACGGGGAGTTTGGGGAAGCTTTCTTT. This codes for CASSYGEFGEAFF.

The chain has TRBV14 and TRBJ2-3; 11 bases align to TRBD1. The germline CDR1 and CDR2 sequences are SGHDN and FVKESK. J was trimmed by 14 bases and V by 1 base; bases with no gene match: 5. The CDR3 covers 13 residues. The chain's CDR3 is CASSQGGQGAWYF. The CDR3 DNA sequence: TGTGCCAGCAGCCAAGGCGGACAGGGGGCTTGGTATTTT.

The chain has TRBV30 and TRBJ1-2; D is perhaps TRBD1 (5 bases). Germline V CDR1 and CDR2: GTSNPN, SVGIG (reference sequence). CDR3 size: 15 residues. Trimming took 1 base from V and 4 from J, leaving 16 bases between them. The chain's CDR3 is CAWSANLGLLYGYTF. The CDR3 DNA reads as TGTGCCTGGAGTGCAAACCTGGGACTTCTCTATGGCTACACCTTC.

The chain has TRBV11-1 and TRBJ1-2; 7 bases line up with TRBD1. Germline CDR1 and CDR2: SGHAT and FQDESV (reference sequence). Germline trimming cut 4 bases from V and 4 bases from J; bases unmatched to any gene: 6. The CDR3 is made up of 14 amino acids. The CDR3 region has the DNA TGTGCCAGCAGCTGGGACAGCCTTACCTATGGCTACACCTTC. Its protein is CASSWDSLTYGYTF.

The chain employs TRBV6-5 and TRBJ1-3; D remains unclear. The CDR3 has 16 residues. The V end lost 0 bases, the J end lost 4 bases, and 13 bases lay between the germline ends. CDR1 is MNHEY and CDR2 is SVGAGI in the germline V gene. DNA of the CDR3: TGTGCCAGCAGTTACTCCGCCGGCCCGAGGGGAAACACCATATATTTT. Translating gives CASSYSAGPRGNTIYF.

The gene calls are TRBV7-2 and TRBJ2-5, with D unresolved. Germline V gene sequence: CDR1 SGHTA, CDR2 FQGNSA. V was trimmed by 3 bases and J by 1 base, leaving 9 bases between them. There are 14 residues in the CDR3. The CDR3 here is CASSLAGPQETQYF. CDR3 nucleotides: TGTGCCAGCAGCTTGGCTGGTCCCCAAGAGACCCAGTACTTC.